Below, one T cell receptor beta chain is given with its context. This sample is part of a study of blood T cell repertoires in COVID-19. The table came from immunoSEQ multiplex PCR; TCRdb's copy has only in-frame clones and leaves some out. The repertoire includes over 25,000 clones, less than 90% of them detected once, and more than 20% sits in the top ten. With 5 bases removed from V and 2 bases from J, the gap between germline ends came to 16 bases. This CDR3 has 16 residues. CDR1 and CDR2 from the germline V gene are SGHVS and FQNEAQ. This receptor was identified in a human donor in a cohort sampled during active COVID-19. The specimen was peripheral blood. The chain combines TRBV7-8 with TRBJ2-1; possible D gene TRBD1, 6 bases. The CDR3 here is CASSLGLRGPYNEQFF. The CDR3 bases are TGTGCCAGCAGCCTAGGGCTCAGGGGCCCCTACAATGAGCAGTTCTTC.